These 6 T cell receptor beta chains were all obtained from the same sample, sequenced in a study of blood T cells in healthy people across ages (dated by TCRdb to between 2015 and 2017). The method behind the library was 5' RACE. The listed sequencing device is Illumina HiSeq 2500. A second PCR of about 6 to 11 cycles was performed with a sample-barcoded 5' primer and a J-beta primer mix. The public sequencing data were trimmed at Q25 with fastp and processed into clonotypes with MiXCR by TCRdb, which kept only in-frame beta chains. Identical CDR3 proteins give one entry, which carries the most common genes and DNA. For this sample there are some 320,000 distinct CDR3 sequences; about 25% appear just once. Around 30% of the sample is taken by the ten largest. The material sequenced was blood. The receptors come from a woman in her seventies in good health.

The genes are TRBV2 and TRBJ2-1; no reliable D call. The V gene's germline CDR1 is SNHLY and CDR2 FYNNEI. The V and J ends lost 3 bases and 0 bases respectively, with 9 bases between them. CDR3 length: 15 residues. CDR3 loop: CASSEGYSSYNEQFF. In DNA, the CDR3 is TGTGCCAGCAGTGAGGGGTATAGCTCCTACAATGAGCAGTTCTTC.

CDR3 coding DNA: TGTGCCACCAGCAGAGGACAGGGGTTAAACATTCAGTACTTC. Its protein is CATSRGQGLNIQYF. V usage is TRBV15 and J usage is TRBJ2-4; TRBD1 agrees at 8 bases. The V gene's germline CDR1 is LNHNV and CDR2 YYDKDF (reference sequence). J was trimmed by 6 bases and V by 1 base; bases with no gene match: 2. The CDR3 spans 14 residues.

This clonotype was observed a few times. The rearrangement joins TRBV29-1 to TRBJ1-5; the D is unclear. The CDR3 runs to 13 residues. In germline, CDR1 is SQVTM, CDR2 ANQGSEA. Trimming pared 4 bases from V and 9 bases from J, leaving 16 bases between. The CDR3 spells CSVVLDPLGPQHF. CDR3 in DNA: TGCAGCGTTGTCCTTGACCCCCTGGGGCCCCAGCATTTT.

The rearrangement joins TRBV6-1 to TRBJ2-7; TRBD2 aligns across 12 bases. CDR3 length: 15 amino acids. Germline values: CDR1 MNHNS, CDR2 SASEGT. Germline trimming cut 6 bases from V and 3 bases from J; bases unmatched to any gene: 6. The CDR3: CASRSTSGRIYEQYF. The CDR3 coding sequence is TGTGCCAGCAGAAGCACTAGCGGGAGGATCTACGAGCAGTACTTC.

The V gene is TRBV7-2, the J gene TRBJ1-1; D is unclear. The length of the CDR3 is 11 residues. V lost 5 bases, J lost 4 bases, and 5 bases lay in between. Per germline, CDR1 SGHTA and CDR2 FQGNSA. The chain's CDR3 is CASSQFTEAFF. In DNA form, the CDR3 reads TGTGCCAGCAGCCAATTCACTGAAGCTTTCTTT.

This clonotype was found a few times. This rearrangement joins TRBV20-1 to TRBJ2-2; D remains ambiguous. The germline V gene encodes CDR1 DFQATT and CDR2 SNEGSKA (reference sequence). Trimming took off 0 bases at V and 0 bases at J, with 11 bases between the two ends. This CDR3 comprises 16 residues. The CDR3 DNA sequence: TGCAGTGCTAGAGACCCGGTTATATCGAACACCGGGGAGCTGTTTTTT. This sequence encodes CSARDPVISNTGELFF.